At least ten counts were recorded for the clone carrying this T cell receptor (beta chain). The data are from a study of identical twins. The V and J ends lost 4 bases and 3 bases, in that order; junction bases with no gene match: 1. The germline V gene encodes CDR1 MNHEY and CDR2 SVGAGI. This CDR3 is 14 amino acids long. TCRdb passed the 5' RACE reads through MiXCR, listing each CDR3 protein once. The sample records more than 400,000 distinct CDR3 sequences, 12% to 15% being singletons. These sequences were also reported in another study, on yellow fever vaccine responses in identical twins.

V gene TRBV6-5 combines with J gene TRBJ2-5, with 11 nucleotides matching TRBD1. This sequence was found in a woman between 18 and 29 years old in good health. The specimen sequenced was CD4+ T cells sorted from blood. CDR3 region: CASSLGQGEETQYF. CDR3 nucleotide sequence: TGTGCCAGCAGTTTGGGACAGGGGGAAGAGACCCAGTACTTC.